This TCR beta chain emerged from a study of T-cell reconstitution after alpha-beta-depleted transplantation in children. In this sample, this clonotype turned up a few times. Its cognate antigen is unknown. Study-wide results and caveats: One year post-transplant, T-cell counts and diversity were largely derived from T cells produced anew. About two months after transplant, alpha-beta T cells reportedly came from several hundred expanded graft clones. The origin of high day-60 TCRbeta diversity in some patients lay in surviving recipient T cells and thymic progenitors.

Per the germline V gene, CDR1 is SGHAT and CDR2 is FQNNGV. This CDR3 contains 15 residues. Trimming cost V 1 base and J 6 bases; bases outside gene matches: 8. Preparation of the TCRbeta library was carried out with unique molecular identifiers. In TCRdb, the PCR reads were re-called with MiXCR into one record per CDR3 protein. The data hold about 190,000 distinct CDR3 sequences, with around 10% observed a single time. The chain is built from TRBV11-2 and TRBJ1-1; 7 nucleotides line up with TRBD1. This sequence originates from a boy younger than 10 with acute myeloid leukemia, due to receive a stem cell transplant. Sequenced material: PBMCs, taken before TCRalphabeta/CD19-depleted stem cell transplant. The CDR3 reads CASSLAGGQSSEAFF. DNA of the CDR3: TGTGCCAGCAGCTTAGCAGGGGGACAGTCCTCTGAAGCTTTCTTT.